This is a list of T cell receptor beta chains from one sample in a study of shared clonotypes between healthy human individuals. Method: immunoSEQ multiplex PCR; TCRdb's copy keeps in-frame clones and lacks some. This sample has about 2.3 million clones; about nine tenths occur once, and the top ten carry approximately 0.39%. The sequenced sample consisted of naive CD4+ T cells from PBMCs. These receptors all stem from a man aged 18-30 years in good health. Some clones in this sample may be carry-over from other donors' samples. The CDR3 runs from the conserved cysteine through the conserved F or W. Each record gives: clone size, V gene, CDR3 length, J gene, D gene, CDR3 protein, CDR3 DNA. D genes are given only for firm matches. Expanded clones get a size class; other rows say once, few or many, or leave the size out.

-	TRBV27	13	TRBJ1-1	-	CASSLTRQGGAFF	TGTGCCAGCAGTTTAACTCGGCAGGGAGGGGCTTTCTTT
-	TRBV28	13	TRBJ2-6	-	CASTTPGANVLTF	TGTGCCAGCACCACCCCTGGGGCCAACGTCCTGACTTTC
-	TRBV7-3	13	TRBJ2-2	TRBD2	CASCGSGAGELFF	TGTGCCAGCTGCGGGAGTGGGGCCGGGGAGCTGTTTTTT
-	TRBV28	15	TRBJ1-2	TRBD1	CASSLSGQANYGYTF	TGTGCCAGCAGTTTATCTGGACAGGCAAACTATGGCTACACCTTC
-	TRBV7-3	15	TRBJ2-2	TRBD1	CASSPRDRGTGELFF	TGTGCCAGCAGCCCTAGGGACAGGGGCACCGGGGAGCTGTTTTTT
once	TRBV7-9	16	TRBJ2-7	TRBD1	CASRDTGVHLSYEQYF	TGTGCCAGCAGAGATACAGGGGTCCACCTCTCCTACGAGCAGTACTTC
-	TRBV5-6	14	TRBJ2-3	-	CASSLTMYTDTQYF	TGTGCCAGCAGCCTCACTATGTACACAGATACGCAGTATTTT
-	TRBV6-1	15	TRBJ2-3	TRBD1	CASSVQGSSTDTQYF	TGTGCCAGCAGTGTACAGGGGTCTAGCACAGATACGCAGTATTTT
-	TRBV5-1	15	TRBJ2-1	TRBD1	CASSMGTEAYNEQFF	TGCGCCAGCAGTATGGGGACAGAGGCCTACAATGAGCAGTTCTTC
-	TRBV5-1	16	TRBJ1-4	TRBD1	CASSAYLRQGREKLFF	TGCGCCAGCAGCGCCTACTTACGACAGGGAAGAGAAAAACTGTTTTTT
-	TRBV10-2	15	TRBJ1-4	-	CASSDIKGTNEKLFF	TGCGCCAGCAGTGACATAAAAGGGACTAATGAAAAACTGTTTTTT
-	TRBV5-1	16	TRBJ1-2	-	CASSLGSPHPYDGYTF	TGCGCCAGCAGCTTGGGCAGTCCTCATCCCTATGATGGCTACACCTTC
-	TRBV4-1	15	TRBJ1-2	-	CASSQILGGLRGYTF	TGCGCCAGCAGCCAAATCCTGGGGGGGCTCCGGGGCTACACCTTC
once	TRBV19	14	TRBJ2-5	-	CASSIGPTGETQYF	TGTGCCAGTAGTATAGGCCCTACGGGGGAGACCCAGTACTTC
-	TRBV7-8	16	TRBJ1-2	-	CASSRETGNLNYGYTF	TGTGCCAGCAGCCGTGAGACAGGCAACCTTAACTATGGCTACACCTTC
-	TRBV5-1	16	TRBJ2-7	-	CASSLALNRDPYEQYF	TGCGCCAGCAGCTTGGCCCTGAACAGGGACCCCTACGAGCAGTACTTC
-	TRBV28	14	TRBJ1-1	-	CASSQGGTLTEAFF	TGTGCCAGCAGCCAAGGGGGAACCCTCACTGAAGCTTTCTTT
-	TRBV27	16	TRBJ1-2	-	CASTTRGGPTNYGYTF	TGTGCCAGCACCACACGGGGCGGACCAACTAACTATGGCTACACCTTC
once	TRBV19	16	TRBJ2-6	TRBD1	CASSRTGNVGANVLTF	TGTGCCAGTAGTAGGACAGGGAACGTAGGGGCCAACGTCCTGACTTTC
-	TRBV6-1	14	TRBJ1-2	-	CASSVTQANYGYTF	TGTGCCAGCAGTGTAACACAGGCGAACTATGGCTACACCTTC
-	TRBV7-9	15	TRBJ2-1	-	CASNPWRGGYNEQFF	TGTGCCAGCAACCCCTGGAGAGGGGGCTACAATGAGCAGTTCTTC
-	TRBV9	16	TRBJ2-6	-	CASSVVLPSGANVLTF	TGTGCCAGCAGCGTAGTGCTGCCCTCTGGGGCCAACGTCCTGACTTTC
-	TRBV2	17	TRBJ2-4	TRBD1	CASRNKTGFLAKNIQYF	TGTGCCAGCAGAAACAAGACAGGGTTCCTAGCCAAAAACATTCAGTACTTC
-	TRBV28	14	TRBJ1-4	-	CASCSRSPGEKLFF	TGTGCCAGCTGTTCGAGATCCCCCGGCGAAAAACTGTTTTTT
-	TRBV13	15	TRBJ1-5	TRBD1	CASSLRTGGFQPQHF	TGTGCCAGCAGCCTCCGGACAGGCGGCTTTCAGCCCCAGCATTTT
-	TRBV28	15	TRBJ1-1	-	CASSVPGARNTEAFF	TGTGCCAGCAGTGTCCCAGGGGCTAGGAACACTGAAGCTTTCTTT
-	TRBV7-7	14	TRBJ2-5	-	CASSLELWGWPQYF	TGTGCCAGCAGCTTAGAACTATGGGGGTGGCCCCAGTACTTC
-	TRBV5-1	20	TRBJ2-7	TRBD1	CASSGRGDRGKGLFTYEQYF	TGCGCCAGCAGCGGAAGGGGGGACAGGGGGAAAGGGCTCTTTACCTACGAGCAGTACTTC
-	TRBV15	18	TRBJ2-1	TRBD2	CATSRDTLETSGRGEQFF	TGTGCCACCAGCAGAGATACGCTCGAAACTAGCGGGAGGGGTGAGCAGTTCTTC
-	TRBV14	13	TRBJ1-2	-	CASRRGANYGYTF	TGTGCCAGCAGGCGGGGGGCTAACTATGGCTACACCTTC
-	TRBV18	19	TRBJ1-3	TRBD1	CASSPYLGQANDPGNTIYF	TGTGCCAGCTCACCATATCTCGGACAGGCCAACGACCCTGGAAACACCATATATTTT
-	TRBV2	12	TRBJ2-7	-	CASGENAYEQYF	TGTGCCAGCGGGGAGAATGCCTACGAGCAGTACTTC
once	TRBV7-8	19	TRBJ2-3	TRBD2	CASSLSTVSLAGPTDTQYF	TGTGCCAGCAGCTTATCCACAGTGAGCCTAGCGGGGCCCACAGATACGCAGTATTTT
-	TRBV14	20	TRBJ2-4	TRBD2	CASSQDRGLAGELAKNIQYF	TGTGCCAGCAGCCAGGATAGGGGACTAGCGGGAGAGCTAGCCAAAAACATTCAGTACTTC
-	TRBV6-1	14	TRBJ2-5	-	CASRGSGPQETQYF	TGTGCCAGCAGAGGCTCCGGCCCACAAGAGACCCAGTACTTC
-	TRBV10-3	14	TRBJ2-5	TRBD2	CAISGLAGQETQYF	TGTGCCATCAGTGGACTAGCGGGCCAAGAGACCCAGTACTTC
-	TRBV18	15	TRBJ2-3	-	CASSPLSGLTDTQYF	TGTGCCAGCTCACCTCTTTCCGGGCTGACAGATACGCAGTATTTT
-	TRBV7-2	18	TRBJ1-2	TRBD1	CASSLRLTAGGRLYGYTF	TGTGCCAGCAGCTTACGTTTGACGGCAGGGGGTCGCCTCTATGGCTACACCTTC
-	TRBV19	15	TRBJ2-2	-	CASSPYPRTNGELFF	TGTGCCAGTAGTCCCTACCCCCGGACAAACGGGGAGCTGTTTTTT
once	TRBV5-1	17	TRBJ2-6	TRBD1	CASSSDRGRSGANVLTF	TGCGCCAGCAGTTCAGACAGGGGGCGTTCTGGGGCCAACGTCCTGACTTTC